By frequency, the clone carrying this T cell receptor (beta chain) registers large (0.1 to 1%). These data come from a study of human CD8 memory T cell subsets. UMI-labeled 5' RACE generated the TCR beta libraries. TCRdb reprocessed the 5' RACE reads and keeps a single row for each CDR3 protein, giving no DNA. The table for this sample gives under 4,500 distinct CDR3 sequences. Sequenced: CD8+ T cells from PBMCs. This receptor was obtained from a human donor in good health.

The CDR3 region is CASSLTGPNSYNEQFF. V gene TRBV7-8 combines with J gene TRBJ2-1; there is no DNA to check the TCRdb D call of TRBD1. This CDR3 is built from 16 residues. Germline V lookup: CDR1 SGHVS, CDR2 FQNEAQ. The whole variable domain, remainder taken from reference TRBV7-8 and TRBJ2-1, is GAGVSQSPRYKVAKRGQDVALRCDPISGHVSLFWYQQALGQGPEFLTYFQNEAQLDKSGLPSDRFFAERPEGSVSTLKIQRTQQEDSAVYLCASSLTGPNSYNEQFFGPGTRLTVL.